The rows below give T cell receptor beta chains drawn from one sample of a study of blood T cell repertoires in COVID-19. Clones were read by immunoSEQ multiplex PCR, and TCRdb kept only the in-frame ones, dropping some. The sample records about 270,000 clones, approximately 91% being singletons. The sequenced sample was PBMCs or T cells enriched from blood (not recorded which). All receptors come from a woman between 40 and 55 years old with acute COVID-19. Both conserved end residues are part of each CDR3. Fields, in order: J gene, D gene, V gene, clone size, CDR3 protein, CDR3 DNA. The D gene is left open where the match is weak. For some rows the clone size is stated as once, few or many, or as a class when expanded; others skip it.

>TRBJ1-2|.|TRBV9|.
CASGSRQVASGYTF
TGTGCCAGCGGGAGTCGACAGGTCGCCTCTGGCTACACCTTC
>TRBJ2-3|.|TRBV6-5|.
CASNRLGGATDTQYF
TGTGCCAGCAATCGGCTCGGTGGGGCCACAGATACGCAGTATTTT
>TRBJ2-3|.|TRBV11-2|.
CASSLEGGYLDTQYF
TGTGCCAGCAGCTTAGAGGGCGGGTACCTGGATACGCAGTATTTT
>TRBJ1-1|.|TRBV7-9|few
CASSQTGLSNTEAFF
TGTGCCAGCAGCCAGACAGGCCTTTCGAACACTGAAGCTTTCTTT
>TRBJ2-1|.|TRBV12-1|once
CASTPGGGDDNEQFF
TGTGCCAGCACCCCGGGGGGGGGCGATGACAATGAGCAGTTCTTC
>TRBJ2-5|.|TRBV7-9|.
CASSRFAGDQETQYF
TGTGCCAGCAGCCGCTTTGCAGGGGATCAAGAGACCCAGTACTTC
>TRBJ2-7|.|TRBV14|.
CASSQGRPLYF
TGTGCCAGCAGCCAAGGGCGGCCTCTGTACTTC
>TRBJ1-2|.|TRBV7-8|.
CASSLAGQEANYGYTF
TGTGCCAGCAGCTTAGCGGGGCAGGAAGCTAACTATGGCTACACCTTC
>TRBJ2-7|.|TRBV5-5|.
CASSHLRPGSSEQYF
TGTGCCAGCAGCCATCTTCGTCCAGGGTCGAGTGAGCAGTACTTC
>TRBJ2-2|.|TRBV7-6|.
CASSPTRVNTGELFF
TGTGCCAGCAGCCCCACGAGGGTGAACACCGGGGAGCTGTTTTTT
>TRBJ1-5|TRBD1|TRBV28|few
CASSEGAQPQHF
TGTGCCAGCAGCGAGGGGGCTCAGCCCCAGCATTTT
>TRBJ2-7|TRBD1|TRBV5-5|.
CASSLLGTAYEQYF
TGTGCCAGCAGCTTACTGGGGACAGCCTACGAGCAGTACTTC
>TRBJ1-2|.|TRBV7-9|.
CASSLTAYGYTF
TGTGCCAGCAGCTTGACAGCCTATGGCTACACCTTC
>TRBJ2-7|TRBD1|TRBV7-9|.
CASSPWLRDRGSYEQYF
TGTGCCAGCAGCCCATGGCTCCGGGACAGGGGTTCCTACGAGCAGTACTTC
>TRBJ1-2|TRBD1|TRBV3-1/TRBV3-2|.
CASSLRTGDLLYGYTF
TGTGCCAGCAGCCTTCGGACAGGAGACCTTCTCTATGGCTACACCTTC
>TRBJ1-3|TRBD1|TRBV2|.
CASSTGTGSGNTIYF
TGTGCCAGCAGCACCGGGACAGGGTCTGGAAACACCATATATTTT
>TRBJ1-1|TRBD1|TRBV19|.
CASSWRTGMNTEAFF
TGTGCCAGTAGTTGGCGGACAGGAATGAACACTGAAGCTTTCTTT
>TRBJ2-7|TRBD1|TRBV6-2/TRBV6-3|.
CASSYSPGQGNEQYF
TGTGCCAGCAGTTACTCGCCGGGACAGGGTAACGAGCAGTACTTC
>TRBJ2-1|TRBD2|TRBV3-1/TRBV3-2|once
CASSRHPSGHHYNEQFF
TGTGCCAGCAGCCGGCACCCTAGCGGGCACCACTACAATGAGCAGTTCTTC
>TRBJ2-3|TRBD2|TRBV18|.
CASSSSPGLAGEETQYF
TGTGCCAGCTCATCTTCCCCGGGACTAGCGGGAGAAGAGACGCAGTATTTT
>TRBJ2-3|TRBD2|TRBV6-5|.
CASRETSTDTQYF
TGTGCCTCGCGGGAGACAAGCACAGATACGCAGTATTTT
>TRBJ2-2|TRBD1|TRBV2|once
CPNPRGQHGELFF
TGTCCAAACCCCAGGGGGCAGCACGGGGAGCTGTTTTTT
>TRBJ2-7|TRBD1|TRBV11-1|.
CASSIGDRGRGEQYF
TGTGCCAGCAGCATCGGAGACAGGGGGCGCGGGGAGCAGTACTTC
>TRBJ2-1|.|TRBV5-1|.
CASSLGGGLDEQFF
TGCGCCAGCAGCTTGGGAGGCGGGCTTGATGAGCAGTTCTTC
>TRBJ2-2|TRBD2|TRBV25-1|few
CASSRTSGSTGELFF
TGTGCCAGCAGTCGGACTAGCGGGAGTACCGGGGAGCTGTTTTTT
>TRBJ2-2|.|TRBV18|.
CASSPRGQSGELFF
TGTGCCAGCTCACCCAGGGGACAATCCGGGGAGCTGTTTTTT
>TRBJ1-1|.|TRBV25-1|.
CASSEAGGLEAFF
TGTGCCAGCAGTGAAGCGGGGGGGCTTGAAGCTTTCTTT
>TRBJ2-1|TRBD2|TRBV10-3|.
CAISGTSGSSYNEQFF
TGTGCCATCAGCGGGACTAGCGGAAGCTCCTACAATGAGCAGTTCTTC
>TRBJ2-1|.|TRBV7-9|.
CASSSPVEYNEQFF
TGTGCCAGCAGCTCCCCCGTAGAATACAATGAGCAGTTCTTC
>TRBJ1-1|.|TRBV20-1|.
CSATRNTEAFF
TGCAGTGCTACCCGGAACACTGAAGCTTTCTTT
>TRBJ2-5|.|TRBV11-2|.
CASSLRGAGFQETQYF
TGTGCCAGCAGCCTCCGGGGGGCGGGGTTCCAAGAGACCCAGTACTTC
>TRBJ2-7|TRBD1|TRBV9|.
CASSVGTGQGYEQYF
TGTGCCAGCAGCGTAGGTACCGGACAGGGCTACGAGCAGTACTTC
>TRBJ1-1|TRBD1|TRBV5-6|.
CASSFFGQGKNTEAFF
TGTGCCAGCAGCTTCTTCGGACAGGGGAAGAACACTGAAGCTTTCTTT
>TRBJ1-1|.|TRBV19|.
CASSRDRLNTEAFF
TGTGCCAGTAGTAGAGACAGACTTAACACTGAAGCTTTCTTT
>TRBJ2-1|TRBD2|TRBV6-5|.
CASSYGTSSLNEQFF
TGTGCCAGCAGTTACGGGACTAGCAGTTTGAATGAGCAGTTCTTC
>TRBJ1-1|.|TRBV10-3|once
CAISEGQMDTEAFF
TGTGCCATCAGTGAGGGACAGATGGACACTGAAGCTTTCTTT
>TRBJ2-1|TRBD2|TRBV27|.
CASTPGGGYNEQFF
TGTGCCAGCACCCCCGGGGGGGGTTACAATGAGCAGTTCTTC
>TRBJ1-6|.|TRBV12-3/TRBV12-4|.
CASSLRDSPLHF
TGTGCCAGCAGTTTACGGGATTCACCCCTCCACTTT
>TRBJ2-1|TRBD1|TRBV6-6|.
CASSPGQRYNEQFF
TGTGCCAGCAGTCCGGGACAGAGGTACAATGAGCAGTTCTTC
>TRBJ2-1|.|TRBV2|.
CASSARVTYNEQFF
TGTGCCAGCAGTGCGAGGGTAACATACAATGAGCAGTTCTTC
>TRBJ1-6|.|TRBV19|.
CASSIQVYNSPLHF
TGTGCCAGTAGTATCCAGGTTTATAATTCACCCCTCCACTTT
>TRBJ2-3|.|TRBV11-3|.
CASSLGHQDTQYF
TGTGCCAGCAGCTTGGGACATCAAGATACGCAGTATTTT